This is a list of T cell receptor beta chains from one sample in a study of cytomegalovirus exposure and HLA in healthy donors. Clones were read by immunoSEQ multiplex PCR, and TCRdb kept only the in-frame ones, dropping some. Of 65,000 to 70,000 clones in the sample, around 68% were seen once. Sequenced: PBMCs. These TCRs come from a woman aged 25 to 39 in good health and CMV-seronegative. The CDR3 runs from the conserved cysteine through the conserved F or W. The D gene is left open where the match is weak. Expanded clones are given a class, and other clones once, few, many or no size at all.

TRBJ1-2 | few | TRBV7-2 | . | TGTGCCAGCAGCTTATGGACGCAGGAGGGCTATGGCTACACCTTC | CASSLWTQEGYGYTF
TRBJ1-2 | . | TRBV7-9 | TRBD1 | TGTGCCAGCAGCCCACAGGGGAACTATGGCTACACCTTC | CASSPQGNYGYTF
TRBJ2-3 | few | TRBV5-1 | TRBD2 | TGCGCCAGCAGCTTGGTAGCGGGGGAAGATACGCAGTATTTT | CASSLVAGEDTQYF
TRBJ1-2 | . | TRBV5-6 | TRBD1 | TGTGCCAGCAGCTTGACAGGGGGCGCAGGTGGCTACACCTTC | CASSLTGGAGGYTF
TRBJ2-7 | few | TRBV9 | . | TGTGCCAGCAGCGTGGGCTCCTCCTACGAGCAGTACTTC | CASSVGSSYEQYF
TRBJ1-3 | . | TRBV9 | . | TGTGCCAGCAGCGCACAGGGAAACACCATATATTTT | CASSAQGNTIYF
TRBJ2-1 | few | TRBV5-6 | . | TGTGCCAGCAGTCTAGGACTACGCTACAATGAGCAGTTCTTC | CASSLGLRYNEQFF
TRBJ2-1 | . | TRBV4-1 | TRBD2 | TGCGCCAGCAGCCAAGATCAGGAAGCGGGGGGACTCGATGAGCAGTTCTTC | CASSQDQEAGGLDEQFF
TRBJ1-1 | . | TRBV7-2 | TRBD1 | TGTGCCAGCTTGGGACAGTGGAACACTGAAGCTTTCTTT | CASLGQWNTEAFF
TRBJ2-2 | . | TRBV9 | . | TGTGCCAGCAGCGTAGCAGGGGGGCCCACCGGGGAGCTGTTTTTT | CASSVAGGPTGELFF
TRBJ2-4 | . | TRBV5-6 | TRBD2 | TGTGCCAGCAGCTTTCGGGGGGAAGTTCAGTACTTC | CASSFRGEVQYF
TRBJ1-1 | few | TRBV19 | . | TGTGCCAGTAGTAAACAGGGTAGGAACACTGAAGCTTTCTTT | CASSKQGRNTEAFF
TRBJ2-1 | . | TRBV27 | . | TGTGCCAGCAGTTTATTTTTCGTGGGCAACGCGACGAACAATGAGCAGTTCTTC | CASSLFFVGNATNNEQFF
TRBJ2-3 | medium-sized | TRBV6-1 | . | TGTGCCAGCAGTGAAGAGGGGGTTTCGGGAGATACGCAGTATTTT | CASSEEGVSGDTQYF
TRBJ1-2 | . | TRBV5-1 | . | TGCGCCAGCAGCTTTATCTCCAGGGCCTCGGACTATGGCTACACCTTC | CASSFISRASDYGYTF
TRBJ2-5 | . | TRBV5-1 | TRBD2 | TGCGCCAGCAGCTTCCTAGGACTAGCGGGAGAAGAGACCCAGTACTTC | CASSFLGLAGEETQYF
TRBJ1-6 | . | TRBV6-5 | . | TGTGCCAGCAGTTATGGGCAGGGGTTGGGTTCACCCCTCCACTTT | CASSYGQGLGSPLHF
TRBJ1-5 | . | TRBV10-1 | . | TGCGCCATCCCGACAGGTGGGAATAGCAATCAGCCCCAGCATTTT | CAIPTGGNSNQPQHF
TRBJ2-5 | . | TRBV4-2 | TRBD2 | TGTGCCAGCAGCCAAGCTATAGCGGGGGGACAAGAGACCCAGTACTTC | CASSQAIAGGQETQYF
TRBJ1-2 | . | TRBV30 | . | TGTGCCTGGAGTGTATTCGGGAGCGCTAACTATGGCTACACCTTC | CAWSVFGSANYGYTF
TRBJ2-3 | few | TRBV10-3 | TRBD1 | TGTGCCATCAGGGGGACAGGGGAAACAGATACGCAGTATTTT | CAIRGTGETDTQYF
TRBJ1-4 | . | TRBV5-1 | TRBD1 | TGCGCCAGCAGCCCGGCCGGGACAGGGGGCTATTCAACTAATGAAAAACTGTTTTTT | CASSPAGTGGYSTNEKLFF
TRBJ2-3 | . | TRBV6-5 | . | TGTGCCAGCAGTTACTCCCCTACTAGCACAGATACGCAGTATTTT | CASSYSPTSTDTQYF
TRBJ1-1 | few | TRBV27 | . | TGTGCCAGCAGTTTTGGACAGTCTGAAGCTTTCTTT | CASSFGQSEAFF
TRBJ2-5 | . | TRBV2 | . | TGTGCCAGCTCGTCGGGACAAGAGACCCAGTACTTC | CASSSGQETQYF
TRBJ1-2 | few | TRBV30 | . | TGTGCCTCCTACACAGCTAACTATGGCTACACCTTC | CASYTANYGYTF
TRBJ2-3 | . | TRBV9 | TRBD1 | TGTGCCAGCAGCGACCGACAGGGCTCAGATACGCAGTATTTT | CASSDRQGSDTQYF
TRBJ2-5 | . | TRBV5-1 | TRBD2 | TGCGCCAGCAGCTTCCAGCGGGGGACGAGAGAGACCCAGTACTTC | CASSFQRGTRETQYF
TRBJ2-2 | . | TRBV19 | . | TGTGCCAGTAGTATGGGGGGTTTAATCGGGGAGCTGTTTTTT | CASSMGGLIGELFF
TRBJ2-1 | . | TRBV6-4 | . | TGTGCCAGCAGTAGGGGCAGGGGATATGAGCAGTTCTTC | CASSRGRGYEQFF
TRBJ2-1 | . | TRBV27 | . | TGTGCCAGCAGTTCCCCCGGACAACTAATCGGCCATGAGCAGTTCTTC | CASSSPGQLIGHEQFF
TRBJ1-2 | . | TRBV5-5 | . | TGTGCCAGCAGCTTCGCGGGGGCAGGAGCGAACTATGGCTACACCTTC | CASSFAGAGANYGYTF
TRBJ1-2 | . | TRBV6-5 | TRBD1 | TGTGCCAGCAGTCGACAGGGGGCTATCTATGGCTACACCTTC | CASSRQGAIYGYTF
TRBJ2-5 | . | TRBV7-8 | TRBD2 | TGTGCCAGCAGCGGGGGGGGATGGCAAGAGACCCAGTACTTC | CASSGGGWQETQYF
TRBJ1-2 | few | TRBV14 | TRBD1 | TGTGCCAGCAGCCTGAAAGTTCCGGGACAGGGGGCCTCGGGCTACACCTTC | CASSLKVPGQGASGYTF
TRBJ2-2 | . | TRBV6-5 | TRBD1 | TGTGCCAGCAGTCGACGACAGGGGGCGACCGGGGAGCTGTTTTTT | CASSRRQGATGELFF
TRBJ2-1 | . | TRBV6-5 | TRBD2 | TGTGCCAGCAGATCCGGGGGGGAAGAGCAGTTCTTC | CASRSGGEEQFF
TRBJ2-5 | . | TRBV10-3 | . | TGTGCCATCAGTGAGGGAGGGGCTAGGGGAGAGACCCAGTACTTC | CAISEGGARGETQYF
TRBJ1-2 | . | TRBV29-1 | TRBD1 | TGCAGCGTCCTTAAGACGACAGGGTCCGACTATGGCTACACCTTC | CSVLKTTGSDYGYTF
TRBJ2-3 | . | TRBV4-1 | TRBD2 | TGCGCCAGCAGCCAAGATTCCGGGACTAGCGGTACGCAGTATTTT | CASSQDSGTSGTQYF
TRBJ1-3 | few | TRBV7-3 | . | TGTGCCAGCAGCTTAGCCGGCTCTGGAAACACCATATATTTT | CASSLAGSGNTIYF
TRBJ1-1 | . | TRBV4-1 | . | TGCGCCAGCAGCCAAGAGTGGGGCAGAACAAACACTGAAGCTTTCTTT | CASSQEWGRTNTEAFF
TRBJ2-7 | once | TRBV6-5 | TRBD2 | TGTGCCAGCATTTCCGGGAGGGCCAGCTCCTACGAGCAGTACTTC | CASISGRASSYEQYF
TRBJ1-1 | . | TRBV7-2 | . | TGTGCCAGCGGGGGAGGGATGAACACTGAAGCTTTCTTT | CASGGGMNTEAFF
TRBJ1-2 | . | TRBV7-9 | . | TGTGCCAGCAGCTTAGTAGGAGTTAGCTATGGCTACACCTTC | CASSLVGVSYGYTF
TRBJ2-7 | . | TRBV28 | . | TGTGCCAGCACCCAGGTGGGGACACCCCGCGAGCAGTACTTC | CASTQVGTPREQYF
TRBJ1-6 | . | TRBV11-2 | TRBD1 | TGTGCCAGCAGATCCCGGGACAGGGGCAATTCACCCCTCCACTTT | CASRSRDRGNSPLHF
TRBJ2-7 | few | TRBV7-3 | . | TGTGCCAGCAGCTTAGGAGGAGGGGGCGGCGACGAGCAGTACTTC | CASSLGGGGGDEQYF
TRBJ2-7 | . | TRBV7-3 | TRBD1 | TGTGCCAGCAGCCTGGGGCCCATGGGACAGACTACTCGGGAGCAGTACTTC | CASSLGPMGQTTREQYF
TRBJ1-2 | . | TRBV6-4 | TRBD1 | TGTGCCAGCAGGACTTTACCGGACAGGGGAGAGGATGGCTACACCTTC | CASRTLPDRGEDGYTF
TRBJ1-1 | . | TRBV7-9 | TRBD1 | TGTGCCAGCAGCTTAGAGGGACAGACTGAAGCTTTCTTT | CASSLEGQTEAFF
TRBJ2-5 | . | TRBV9 | . | TGTGCCAGCAGCGTAGGACAGGCCCAAGAGACCCAGTACTTC | CASSVGQAQETQYF
TRBJ2-7 | once | TRBV4-1 | TRBD1 | TGCGCCAGCAGCCAAAACACAGGGGGTTACCTCTACGAGCAGTACTTC | CASSQNTGGYLYEQYF